Presented here are 20 T cell receptor beta chains from one specimen sequenced in a study of shared clonotypes between healthy human individuals. Method: immunoSEQ multiplex PCR; TCRdb's copy keeps in-frame clones and lacks some. The sample has roughly 760,000 clones; approximately 74% are singletons. Source material: memory CD4+ T cells sorted from blood. Regarding subset: CD45RA-negative fraction. These receptor sequences come from a woman aged 30 to 39 in good health.

This clone turned up a few times. V is TRBV30 and J is TRBJ1-3; D perhaps matches TRBD1 (5 bases). V dropped 3 bases and J dropped 9 bases, with 12 bases sitting between them. This CDR3 spans 12 amino acids. CDR1 and CDR2 (germline): GTSNPN, SVGIG (reference sequence). CDR3 sequence reads: CAWSRAQTTIYF. The CDR3, as DNA: TGTGCCTGGAGCAGGGCCCAGACCACCATATATTTT. The entire variable domain, with the rest obtained from reference TRBV30 and TRBJ1-3, is as follows: SQTIHQWPATLVQPVGSPLSLECTVEGTSNPNLYWYRQAAGRGLQLLFYSVGIGQISSEVPQNLSASRPQDRQFILSSKKLLLSDSGFYLCAWSRAQTTIYFGEGSWLTVV.

This clone came up a few times. This CDR3 reads CASSLLRTYNQPQHF. The CDR3 DNA sequence: TGTGCCAGCAGTTTACTCCGTACGTACAATCAGCCCCAGCATTTT. The rearrangement uses TRBV28 and TRBJ1-5; D gene unclear. V shed 2 bases and J shed 3 bases, with 11 bases lying between them. The CDR3 is 15 amino acids. The germline CDR1 and CDR2 sequences are MDHEN and SYDVKM.

This rearrangement joins TRBV4-1 to TRBJ2-1, with 9 bases matching TRBD2. Germline V gene data show CDR1 as MGHRA and CDR2 as YSYEKL. V lost 0 bases and J lost 10; bases outside the gene matches: 10. The CDR3 loop spans 16 amino acids. Here the CDR3 reads CASSQDPTSGPKEQFF. CDR3 DNA sequence: TGCGCCAGCAGCCAAGATCCGACTAGCGGCCCAAAGGAGCAGTTCTTC.

The chain employs TRBV4-1 and TRBJ1-4; D call uncertain. This CDR3 is 13 amino acids long. Germline V CDR1 and CDR2: MGHRA, YSYEKL. Trimming took 1 base from V and 7 from J, leaving 7 bases between them. Here the CDR3 reads CASSQVFREKLFF. CDR3 nucleotide sequence: TGCGCCAGCAGCCAAGTATTTCGTGAAAAACTGTTTTTT.

The V and J genes are TRBV7-2 and TRBJ2-7; TRBD1 might be the D (6 bases). The germline V gene encodes CDR1 SGHTA and CDR2 FQGNSA. This CDR3 is built from 13 residues. Between the trimmed V and J ends, which lost 3 bases and 10 bases, there was a span of 16 bases. This CDR3 is CASSFRTVTPQYF. CDR3 in DNA: TGTGCCAGCAGCTTCCGGACAGTAACTCCTCAGTACTTC.

The gene calls are TRBV2 and TRBJ1-5; D is unresolved. The CDR3 has 12 amino acids. Germline CDR1 reads SNHLY; CDR2 reads FYNNEI. V shed 6 bases and J shed 6 bases, with 9 bases lying between them. CDR3 sequence (DNA): TGTGCCAGCAGACAAGAAGCTCAGCCCCAGCATTTT. This translates into CASRQEAQPQHF. The complete variable domain, with remaining parts taken from reference TRBV2 and TRBJ1-5, reads EPEVTQTPSHQVTQMGQEVILRCVPISNHLYFYWYRQILGQKVEFLVSFYNNEISEKSEIFDDQFSVERPDGSNFTLKIRSTKLEDSAMYFCASRQEAQPQHFGDGTRLSIL.

The CDR3 here is CASSTNTGTQGGYGYTF. The CDR3 DNA is TGTGCCAGCAGTACAAACACAGGGACCCAGGGTGGCTATGGCTACACCTTC. The chain couples TRBV27 to TRBJ1-2; D might be TRBD1 (6 bases). Germline V gene data show CDR1 as MNHEY and CDR2 as SMNVEV (reference sequence). V was trimmed by 5 bases and J by 4 bases, leaving 23 bases between them. The CDR3 is 17 residues long.

The chain joins TRBV4-1 to TRBJ2-7; no definite D call. Germline assignment: CDR1 MGHRA and CDR2 YSYEKL. V lost 1 base and J lost 7, with 11 bases in between. The CDR3 sequence is 13 residues long. CDR3 bases: TGCGCCAGCAGCCAAGGAAGGTGGGGAGAGCAGTACTTC. Amino acid sequence: CASSQGRWGEQYF.

The chain couples TRBV27 to TRBJ1-2; D gene uncertain. The germline V gene has CDR1 MNHEY and CDR2 SMNVEV (reference sequence). V dropped 2 bases and J dropped 5 bases, with 12 bases sitting between them. This CDR3 comprises 14 residues. The CDR3 DNA reads TGTGCCAGCAGTTTAAAAGTGCTAGCTTATGGCTACACCTTC. This sequence encodes CASSLKVLAYGYTF.

V and J are TRBV5-1 and TRBJ2-2; 8 bases match TRBD1. Germline V gene data show CDR1 as SGHRS and CDR2 as YFSETQ. The length of the CDR3 is 14 residues. Unmatched junction bases numbered 2, after V lost 2 bases and J lost 5 bases. CDR3 in amino acids: CASSFQGATGELFF. The CDR3 DNA is TGCGCCAGCAGCTTTCAGGGGGCTACCGGGGAGCTGTTTTTT.

This chain connects TRBV5-1 to TRBJ1-5, with a tentative D call TRBD1 (6 bases). Germline V gives CDR1 SGHRS, CDR2 YFSETQ. This CDR3 region has 15 residues. The V end was cut by 0 bases, the J end by 3 bases, with 10 bases between. This chain's CDR3 is CASSLETGNNQPQHF. The DNA of the CDR3 is TGCGCCAGCAGCTTGGAAACAGGGAACAATCAGCCCCAGCATTTT.

V usage is TRBV28 and J usage is TRBJ2-1, with a tentative D call TRBD1 (6 bases). CDR1 is MDHEN and CDR2 is SYDVKM in the germline V gene. The CDR3 is 20 amino acids. CDR3 residues: CTPEGPFPRRKGDPHNEQFF. For the CDR3, the DNA is TGTACCCCCGAGGGGCCATTTCCAAGGAGAAAGGGGGACCCACACAATGAGCAGTTCTTC.

This clone was recorded a few times. This chain links TRBV2 with TRBJ2-2; D might be TRBD1 (6 bases). V lost 4 bases, J lost 4 bases, and 19 bases lay in between. This CDR3 contains 17 residues. Germline CDR1 reads SNHLY; CDR2 reads FYNNEI. The chain's CDR3 is CASSGLGALTGTGELFF. In DNA form, the CDR3 reads TGTGCCAGCAGTGGCCTCGGGGCTCTGACAGGCACCGGGGAGCTGTTTTTT.

The V gene is TRBV5-5, the J gene TRBJ2-5; 7 bases match TRBD1. The trim removed 5 bases at V and 2 bases at J, leaving 6 bases unmatched. Per the germline V gene, CDR1 is SGHKS and CDR2 is YYEKEE (reference sequence). This CDR3 has 14 amino acids. This CDR3 reads CASRAGTEQETQYF. CDR3 DNA sequence: TGTGCCAGCAGGGCCGGGACAGAGCAAGAGACCCAGTACTTC. Filled out from reference TRBV5-5 and TRBJ2-5, the complete variable domain reads DAGVTQSPTHLIKTRGQQVTLRCSPISGHKSVSWYQQVLGQGPQFIFQYYEKEERGRGNFPDRFSARQFPNYSSELNVNALLLGDSALYLCASRAGTEQETQYFGPGTRLLVL.

The rearrangement joins TRBV9 to TRBJ2-3; 11 bases are a match to TRBD2. The CDR3 sequence is 17 residues long. The germline V gene has CDR1 SGDLS and CDR2 YYNGEE. Losses at the gene ends were 1 base for V and 3 bases for J; bases not matched to a gene: 7. The CDR3 nucleotides read TGTGCCAGCAGCGTACGGCTAGCGGGAGGTGGGACAGATACGCAGTATTTT. Amino acids: CASSVRLAGGGTDTQYF.

CDR3 region: CASSSAPSRTRSEQFF. In nucleotides, the CDR3 is TGTGCCAGTAGTAGTGCCCCTAGTAGGACTCGGAGTGAGCAGTTCTTC. The rearrangement links TRBV19 to TRBJ2-1; tentative D call: TRBD2 (5 bases). CDR3 length: 16 amino acids. The V and J ends lost 4 bases and 9 bases respectively, with 22 bases between them. Germline V gene data show CDR1 as LNHDA and CDR2 as SQIVND (reference sequence).

This chain joins TRBV2 and TRBJ2-7, with a weak D call TRBD2 (5 bases). V dropped 4 bases and J dropped 6 bases, with 16 bases sitting between them. This CDR3 contains 14 residues. Germline assignment: CDR1 SNHLY and CDR2 FYNNEI. The DNA of the CDR3 is TGTGCCAGCAGTGCAAGGCTAGCAGTCCGCGAGCAGTACTTC. It yields the protein CASSARLAVREQYF.

The chain links TRBV11-2 to TRBJ2-6; D remains ambiguous. The ends were cut back, 8 bases at V and 1 base at J, with 6 bases in the middle. Germline-derived CDR1 and CDR2 are SGHAT and FQNNGV. The CDR3 is 13 residues long. CDR3 region: CASCWSGANVLTF. The CDR3 DNA follows: TGTGCCAGCTGTTGGTCTGGGGCCAACGTCCTGACTTTC.

The DNA for the CDR3 is TGTGCCAGCAGCCTAGACAGGGACTGGCTAAGCGGCTACACCTTC. It is translated as CASSLDRDWLSGYTF. This chain uses TRBV27 with TRBJ1-2; 7 bases are a match to TRBD1. The germline V gene encodes CDR1 MNHEY and CDR2 SMNVEV (reference sequence). Trimming at V came to 6 bases and at J to 8 bases, leaving 15 bases not matched to a gene. This CDR3 comprises 15 residues.

The chain carries TRBV19 and TRBJ1-5; 11 nucleotides match TRBD1. The trim removed 4 bases at V and 3 bases at J, leaving 8 bases unmatched. The CDR3 sequence is 17 residues long. Germline V CDR1 and CDR2: LNHDA, SQIVND (reference sequence). The DNA for the CDR3 is TGTGCCAGTAGTAAAAGGACAGGGGGCATCGACAATCAGCCCCAGCATTTT. It yields the protein CASSKRTGGIDNQPQHF.